This TCR beta chain came from a study of cytotoxic CD8 clonotypes in ibrutinib-treated CLL. The CDR3 sequence is 16 residues long. From germline, CDR1 is KGHSH and CDR2 LQKENI. V shed 3 bases and J 2 bases; nucleotides not matched to a gene: 5. Using immunoSEQ multiplex PCR, the repertoire was profiled, and TCRdb retains in-frame clones only, with some absent. The table includes approximately 350,000 clones, roughly 67% detected once. Sequencing was performed on PBMCs, taken after 36 months of ibrutinib treatment. The rearrangement uses TRBV18 and TRBJ2-1, with 9 nucleotides matching TRBD2. The receptor's source is a human donor with chronic lymphocytic leukemia. CDR3 protein: CASSPDSGGPYNEQFF. CDR3 DNA sequence: TGTGCCAGCTCACCCGATAGCGGGGGTCCCTACAATGAGCAGTTCTTC.